This passage covers 15 T cell receptor beta chains from one sample sequenced in a study of cytomegalovirus exposure and HLA in healthy donors. With 60 Vbeta and 13 Jbeta primers, the PCR was carried out. Sequenced by immunoSEQ multiplex PCR; TCRdb stores in-frame clones only, minus some. The sample yields 150,000 to 200,000 clones, approximately 82% seen once. The specimen sequenced was PBMCs. Receptors originate from a young woman in good health and CMV-seropositive.

V and J are TRBV7-9 and TRBJ1-4; D possibly corresponds to TRBD1 (6 bases). The germline V and J ends were trimmed by 2 bases and 5 bases, with 12 bases remaining between them. This CDR3 spans 15 amino acids. CDR1 is SEHNR, CDR2 FQNEAQ, per germline (reference sequence). The CDR3 here is CASSLSYRANEKLFF. The CDR3 bases are TGTGCCAGCAGCTTATCTTACAGGGCAAATGAAAAACTGTTTTTT.

The chain carries TRBV25-1 and TRBJ1-6; 7 bases agree with TRBD1. V lost 4 bases, J lost 6 bases, and 9 bases stayed unmatched. The V gene's germline CDR1 is MGHDK and CDR2 SYGVNS. The CDR3 is 16 amino acids. CDR3 region: CASSGAPGQINSPLHF. The CDR3 DNA follows: TGTGCCAGCAGTGGGGCTCCGGGACAGATTAATTCACCCCTCCACTTT.

The rearrangement uses TRBV6-1 and TRBJ2-5; 7 positions match TRBD1. Trimming took 4 bases from V and 5 from J; bases not matched to a gene: 10. The germline V gene encodes CDR1 MNHNS and CDR2 SASEGT. This CDR3 has 15 amino acids. The CDR3, as DNA: TGTGCCAGCAGTGGCTCCGGGACAGTGGGTGAGACCCAGTACTTC. As protein: CASSGSGTVGETQYF.

This chain connects TRBV12-5 to TRBJ1-5; 9 positions match TRBD1. The V gene end was trimmed by 6 bases and the J gene end by 11 bases; junction bases not matched to a gene: 11. The CDR3 loop spans 14 amino acids. Germline V gene sequence: CDR1 LGHNT, CDR2 FRNRAP. The CDR3, as DNA: TGTGCTAGTGGATCCGGGACAGGGCTCCTGACCCAGCATTTT. Translating gives CASGSGTGLLTQHF.

The rearrangement uses TRBV10-3 and TRBJ2-3; D is perhaps TRBD2 (5 bases). Per germline, CDR1 ENHRY and CDR2 SYGVKD. The V and J ends lost 4 bases and 3 bases respectively, with 11 bases between them. The CDR3 length is 14 residues. CDR3 residues: CAISAGWETDTQYF. CDR3 coding DNA: TGTGCCATCAGTGCGGGGTGGGAAACAGATACGCAGTATTTT.

CDR3 sequence (DNA): TGTGCCTGGAGGAACAGGGAAAATCAGCCCCAGCATTTT. It translates to CAWRNRENQPQHF. The chain has TRBV30 and TRBJ1-5, with a possible D match to TRBD1 (6 bases). The germline V and J ends were trimmed by 3 bases and 4 bases, with 10 bases remaining between them. This CDR3 comprises 13 residues. The V gene's germline CDR1 is GTSNPN and CDR2 SVGIG (reference sequence). Using reference TRBV30 and TRBJ1-5 for the parts outside the CDR3, the full variable domain is SQTIHQWPATLVQPVGSPLSLECTVEGTSNPNLYWYRQAAGRGLQLLFYSVGIGQISSEVPQNLSASRPQDRQFILSSKKLLLSDSGFYLCAWRNRENQPQHFGDGTRLSIL.

This clone showed up just once. The chain has TRBV15 and TRBJ2-3; 8 bases match TRBD1. V lost 4 bases and J lost 8; bases outside the gene matches: 2. Germline CDR1 reads LNHNV; CDR2 reads YYDKDF (reference sequence). The CDR3 has 12 residues. The CDR3 bases are TGTGCCACCAGCAAAACAGGGGGTACGCAGTATTTT. Translated, it gives CATSKTGGTQYF.

The gene calls are TRBV2 and TRBJ1-3; D is ambiguous. Germline values: CDR1 SNHLY, CDR2 FYNNEI. V shed 4 bases and J shed 0 bases, with 13 bases lying between them. This CDR3 contains 16 residues. CDR3 in DNA: TGTGCCAGCAGTGGGAGGGCTGGAGACTCTGGAAACACCATATATTTT. Protein product: CASSGRAGDSGNTIYF.

The genes are TRBV21-1 and TRBJ2-1; the table calls TRBD2, which could not be checked here. TRBV21-1 is flagged as a pseudogene. The CDR3 is 17 residues long. The CDR3 region has the DNA TGTGCCAGCAGCAAAGCCCGGACTAGCGGAACCTACAATGAGCAGTTCTTC. It yields the protein CASSKARTSGTYNEQFF.

With respect to this clone: Other DNA sequences in the sample encode the same CDR3. The chain recombines TRBV30 with TRBJ1-2, with D unclear. Trimming removed 2 bases at V and 5 bases at J, with 6 bases between. Germline lookup yields CDR1 GTSNPN and CDR2 SVGIG (reference sequence). This CDR3 has 11 amino acids. CDR3: CAWSSSYGYTF. CDR3 DNA sequence: TGTGCCTGGAGTTCCAGTTATGGCTACACCTTC.

The V gene is TRBV18, the J gene TRBJ2-7; possible D gene TRBD1, 5 bases. V was cut by 3 bases and J by 5 bases, with 8 bases left in between. There are 12 residues in the CDR3. CDR1 is KGHSH, CDR2 LQKENI, per germline. The CDR3 protein is CASSPGRDEQYF. In DNA, the CDR3 is TGTGCCAGCTCACCGGGCAGGGACGAGCAGTACTTC.

The table lists this clone with a count of one. The chain combines TRBV6-5 with TRBJ1-1, with 9 bases lining up with TRBD1. Germline CDR1 and CDR2: MNHEY and SVGAGI. This CDR3 has 14 amino acids. Trimming at V came to 6 bases and at J to 7 bases, leaving 9 bases not matched to a gene. CDR3 loop: CASSSHTGGVEAFF. The CDR3 DNA sequence: TGTGCCAGCAGCTCCCACACAGGGGGCGTTGAAGCTTTCTTT.

This clone was counted a single time. V and J are TRBV7-9 and TRBJ2-3, with 7 bases identical to TRBD2. There are 15 residues in the CDR3. CDR1 and CDR2 from the germline V gene are SEHNR and FQNEAQ (reference sequence). The junction had 6 bases not matched to a gene; V was cut back by 4 bases and J by 2 bases. Here the CDR3 reads CASSYRGDLTDTQYF. Written as DNA, the CDR3 is TGTGCCAGCAGCTATCGGGGGGACCTCACAGATACGCAGTATTTT. Using reference TRBV7-9 and TRBJ2-3 for the parts outside the CDR3, the full variable domain is DTGVSQNPRHKITKRGQNVTFRCDPISEHNRLYWYRQTLGQGPEFLTYFQNEAQLEKSRLLSDRFSAERPKGSFSTLEIQRTEQGDSAMYLCASSYRGDLTDTQYFGPGTRLTVL.

The CDR3 DNA follows: TGTGCCATCAACGAGGGGGGGTCACCCCTCCACTTT. Its translation: CAINEGGSPLHF. The chain uses TRBV10-3 and TRBJ1-6; TRBD1 is a possible D gene (6 bases). Per germline, CDR1 ENHRY and CDR2 SYGVKD. The V end was cut by 7 bases, the J end by 10 bases, with 11 bases between. The length of the CDR3 is 12 residues.

The chain has TRBV4-1 and TRBJ1-4; D is possibly TRBD1 (6 bases). With 1 base removed from V and 5 bases from J, the gap between germline ends came to 14 bases. CDR3 length equals 16 residues. Germline values: CDR1 MGHRA, CDR2 YSYEKL. The CDR3 loop is CASSQVMGGGNEKLFF. In DNA form, the CDR3 reads TGCGCCAGCAGCCAAGTAATGGGAGGGGGGAATGAAAAACTGTTTTTT.